Below are 27 T cell receptor beta chains sequenced from a single sample in a study of blood T cell repertoires in COVID-19 (TCRdb year 2020). The library was built by means of the immunoSEQ multiplex PCR assay. TCRdb mirrors the immuneACCESS table, restricted to in-frame sequences. Some clones are absent from its copies; in checked studies, under half trace to an unresolved V gene, and the reason for the others is unknown. This sample holds about 97,000 clones; roughly 92% were observed only once. In total, the top ten clones hold more than 5% of the sample. The sequencing sample was made of peripheral blood. The receptors here all came from a man between 45 and 60 years old with active COVID-19.

This sequence joins TRBV5-1 and TRBJ2-3; D may be TRBD2 (6 bases). V was clipped by 3 bases and J by 2 bases, with 13 bases between them. CDR1 SGHRS and CDR2 YFSETQ come from the germline V gene. This CDR3 region has 15 residues. The CDR3 protein is CASSSGGAATDTQYF. The CDR3 bases are TGCGCCAGCAGCTCCGGGGGAGCGGCCACAGATACGCAGTATTTT.

The V call is TRBV25-1, the J call TRBJ2-5; the D is unclear. The CDR3 spans 15 residues. Trimming took 5 bases from V and 4 from J, leaving 17 bases between them. The germline V gene has CDR1 MGHDK and CDR2 SYGVNS. The CDR3 loop is CASSQPYGYGETQYF. The CDR3 nucleotides read TGTGCCAGCAGTCAACCCTACGGGTACGGAGAGACCCAGTACTTC.

This chain connects TRBV30 to TRBJ2-5; D is undetermined. The germline V gene encodes CDR1 GTSNPN and CDR2 SVGIG (reference sequence). This CDR3 contains 11 residues. Trimming removed 4 bases from V and 2 bases from J, with 5 bases in between. The DNA for the CDR3 is TGTGCCTGGATGAGACAAGAGACCCAGTACTTC. Its translation is CAWMRQETQYF.

The chain couples TRBV6-1 to TRBJ1-5; D gene uncertain. Germline V gene sequence: CDR1 MNHNS, CDR2 SASEGT. With 3 bases removed from V and 5 bases from J, the gap between germline ends came to 11 bases. The CDR3 consists of 14 residues. This chain's CDR3 is CASSDAGSYQPQHF. The CDR3 DNA is TGTGCCAGCAGTGACGCCGGGTCCTATCAGCCCCAGCATTTT.

This chain uses TRBV15 with TRBJ2-7, with D possibly matching TRBD2 (6 bases). This CDR3 has 14 residues. The ends were cut back, 2 bases at V and 9 bases at J, with 17 bases in the middle. Germline V CDR1 and CDR2: LNHNV, YYDKDF (reference sequence). CDR3 sequence (DNA): TGTGCCACCAGCAGACCGGAGGGAGCCGGCGGGCAGTACTTC. As protein: CATSRPEGAGGQYF.

The chain couples TRBV10-3 to TRBJ1-4; D unclear. Trimming removed 4 bases from V and 8 bases from J, with 11 bases in between. The CDR3 runs to 13 residues. Per germline, CDR1 ENHRY and CDR2 SYGVKD. The CDR3 DNA follows: TGTGCCATCAGTGCGTCCACGGGGGAAAAACTGTTTTTT. Translating gives CAISASTGEKLFF.

The CDR3 spells CASSVAGGRDYNEQFF. The CDR3 DNA sequence: TGTGCCAGCAGCGTAGCCGGCGGGAGGGACTACAATGAGCAGTTCTTC. The rearrangement joins TRBV9 to TRBJ2-1; TRBD2 matches at 9 bases. CDR3 length: 16 amino acids. Germline V gene lookup returns CDR1 SGDLS and CDR2 YYNGEE. After removal of 0 bases from V and 3 bases from J, the junction contained 4 bases not matched to a gene.

The chain uses TRBV27 and TRBJ1-6; 8 positions match TRBD1. The CDR3 length is 15 residues. Germline V CDR1 and CDR2: MNHEY, SMNVEV (reference sequence). V shed 5 bases and J 12 bases; nucleotides not matched to a gene: 12. This CDR3 is CASSSDRGAGRPLHF. The CDR3 nucleotides are TGTGCCAGCAGTAGCGACAGGGGAGCGGGACGACCCCTCCACTTT.

V is TRBV11-2 and J is TRBJ1-2; unclear D gene. Germline CDR1 and CDR2: SGHAT and FQNNGV. V gave up 5 bases and J gave up 7 bases, with 14 bases separating them. This CDR3 has 13 residues. CDR3 protein: CASSLLSGSGYTF. The DNA for the CDR3 is TGTGCCAGCAGCCTCTTGAGTGGTAGTGGCTACACCTTC.

This sequence joins TRBV12-3 or TRBV12-4 and TRBJ2-2; no reliable D call. Trimming cost V 6 bases and J 2 bases, with 7 bases left between them. The CDR3 sequence is 13 residues long. The CDR3 loop is CASRHSNTGELFF. The CDR3, as DNA: TGTGCCAGCAGGCACTCTAACACCGGGGAGCTGTTTTTT.

This chain uses TRBV12-3 or TRBV12-4 with TRBJ1-1; D gene uncertain. The CDR3 runs 13 residues. V dropped 7 bases and J dropped 0 bases, with 9 bases sitting between them. The CDR3 spells CASNPGLNTEAFF. The CDR3 DNA sequence: TGTGCCAGCAATCCAGGTCTGAACACTGAAGCTTTCTTT.

This chain joins TRBV7-3 and TRBJ2-7, with D perhaps matching TRBD2 (7 bases). Looked up from germline, CDR1 is SGHTA and CDR2 is FQGTGA. The CDR3 totals 16 residues. The V end was cut by 5 bases, the J end by 4 bases, with 21 bases between. The CDR3 DNA follows: TGTGCCAGCAGCCCCGAGTGGGGAGGGGGAAGATACGAGCAGTACTTC. Its protein is CASSPEWGGGRYEQYF.

This clone was detected once. J is TRBJ2-3 and V is TRBV5-4; 7 bases are a match to TRBD2. This CDR3 is built from 16 residues. V lost 6 bases, J lost 3 bases, and 13 bases stayed unmatched. The germline gives CDR1 SGHNT, CDR2 YYREEE (reference sequence). CDR3 sequence (DNA): TGTGCCAGCATAACCGGTGGCGGGAGAAGTACAGATACGCAGTATTTT. Translating it yields CASITGGGRSTDTQYF.

V is TRBV6-6 and J is TRBJ1-4; unclear D gene. Per germline, CDR1 MNHNY and CDR2 SVGAGI (reference sequence). This CDR3 spans 15 amino acids. The V end was cut by 0 bases, the J end by 5 bases, with 10 bases between. In nucleotides, the CDR3 is TGTGCCAGCAGTTACTCGAACGGGAGGAATGAAAAACTGTTTTTT. Translated, it gives CASSYSNGRNEKLFF.

The gene calls are TRBV11-2 and TRBJ1-2; TRBD1 matches 10 bases. Per the germline V gene, CDR1 is SGHAT and CDR2 is FQNNGV. CDR3 length equals 15 residues. V gave up 1 base and J gave up 7 bases; unmatched junction bases: 6. The CDR3 region is CASSLGGQGMGGYTF. CDR3 coding DNA: TGTGCCAGCAGCTTAGGGGGACAGGGGATGGGTGGCTACACCTTC.

The gene calls are TRBV27 and TRBJ2-7; 10 bases align to TRBD2. The CDR3 sequence is 14 residues long. V shed 0 bases, J shed 5 bases, and the junction held 1 base outside the gene matches. Germline CDR1 is MNHEY and CDR2 is SMNVEV (reference sequence). CDR3 protein: CASSLSLAGDEQYF. DNA for the CDR3: TGTGCCAGCAGTTTATCTCTAGCGGGAGACGAGCAGTACTTC.

The chain links TRBV30 to TRBJ2-2, with D maybe TRBD1 (5 bases). Germline assignment: CDR1 GTSNPN and CDR2 SVGIG (reference sequence). V dropped 2 bases and J dropped 3 bases, with 13 bases sitting between them. The CDR3 is 15 amino acids. For the CDR3, the DNA is TGTGCCTGGAGTAAACCAGGGTTGGACACCGGGGAGCTGTTTTTT. Translating gives CAWSKPGLDTGELFF.

This clone was recorded once. The chain combines TRBV5-1 with TRBJ1-1; possible D gene TRBD1, 5 bases. Germline CDR1 SGHRS, CDR2 YFSETQ. Deletions cut 0 bases from V and 8 bases from J, with 14 bases between. This CDR3 comprises 14 residues. The CDR3 DNA follows: TGCGCCAGCAGCTTGGAAGGCCAGGGCAGAGAAGCTTTCTTT. As protein: CASSLEGQGREAFF.

The chain is built from TRBV5-4 and TRBJ2-1, with 7 bases identical to TRBD1. Germline values: CDR1 SGHNT, CDR2 YYREEE (reference sequence). V gave up 4 bases and J gave up 3 bases; unmatched junction bases: 1. CDR3 length: 13 amino acids. CDR3 nucleotides: TGTGCCAGCAGCCGGGACAGCTACAATGAGCAGTTCTTC. Its protein product is CASSRDSYNEQFF.

This chain uses TRBV7-2 with TRBJ2-5; the match to TRBD2 covers 12 bases. This CDR3 is 16 amino acids long. Trimming removed 1 base from V and 6 bases from J; junction bases left unmatched: 6. The germline CDR1 and CDR2 sequences are SGHTA and FQGNSA. Here the CDR3 DNA reads TGTGCCAGCAGCTTAGTACGACTAGCGGGAGCAAAGACCCAGTACTTC. Translating gives CASSLVRLAGAKTQYF.

The chain links TRBV7-3 to TRBJ2-1; a possible D gene is TRBD2 (6 bases). The CDR3 runs to 14 residues. Trimming stripped 1 base from V and 7 bases from J, with 11 bases between. CDR1 is SGHTA and CDR2 is FQGTGA in the germline V gene. The CDR3 reads CASSLKGTPNEQFF. The CDR3, as DNA: TGTGCCAGCAGCTTAAAGGGGACTCCAAATGAGCAGTTCTTC.

This chain links TRBV30 with TRBJ2-1; a weak D match, TRBD2 (5 bases). Per the germline V gene, CDR1 is GTSNPN and CDR2 is SVGIG (reference sequence). CDR3 length equals 13 residues. Trimming removed 4 bases from V and 1 base from J, with 8 bases in between. The CDR3 DNA reads TGTGCCTGGACCGAGGGATCCTACAATGAGCAGTTCTTC. Residues: CAWTEGSYNEQFF.

The rearrangement links TRBV12-3 or TRBV12-4 to TRBJ2-7; TRBD1 matches at 7 bases. The junction had 3 bases not matched to a gene; V was cut back by 5 bases and J by 5 bases. CDR3 length: 12 amino acids. CDR3 residues: CASSRQGHEQYF. The CDR3 nucleotides read TGTGCCAGCAGTAGACAGGGCCACGAGCAGTACTTC.

The chain is built from TRBV11-3 and TRBJ2-3, with a possible D match to TRBD2 (6 bases). The germline gives CDR1 SGHNT, CDR2 YENEEA. V lost 5 bases to trimming and J lost 2 bases, with 14 bases between them. This CDR3 region has 15 residues. The DNA for the CDR3 is TGTGCCAGCAGCCGGAGGGCCGGGGTCACAGATACGCAGTATTTT. Translation gives CASSRRAGVTDTQYF.

The chain joins TRBV7-2 to TRBJ2-7; TRBD1 matches 7 bases. The trim removed 3 bases at V and 1 base at J, leaving 6 bases unmatched. Germline assignment: CDR1 SGHTA and CDR2 FQGNSA. The CDR3 length is 15 residues. CDR3 sequence reads: CASSLKDRLSYEQYF. The CDR3 DNA reads as TGTGCCAGCAGCTTGAAGGACAGGTTATCCTACGAGCAGTACTTC.

The V and J genes are TRBV21-1 and TRBJ2-1; the table names TRBD2, a call not compared with the DNA. TRBV21-1 has pseudogene status. CDR3 length equals 15 residues. CDR3 sequence reads: CASSRISSGGNEQFF. The CDR3 nucleotides read TGTGCCAGCAGCCGTATTAGCAGCGGTGGCAATGAGCAGTTCTTC.

In the case of this clone: One end of the junction fails to match germline, which may point to a read error. This rearrangement joins TRBV20-1 to TRBJ2-7, with D possibly matching TRBD2 (6 bases). Germline CDR1 DFQATT, CDR2 SNEGSKA (reference sequence). This CDR3 has 10 residues. Here the CDR3 reads CSANIRDSVF. The DNA of the CDR3 is TGCAGTGCGAATATCCGGGACTCCGTCTTC.